This section outlines one T cell receptor (beta chain) sequence together with its context. It lacks a known antigen. No base quality information exists; no much larger clone differs at one position. The junction shows trimming of 4 bases on V and 4 bases on J, and the gene matches do not reach 3 bases of it. CDR1 and CDR2 are drawn from the germline V gene: MNHNS, SASEGT. The CDR3 sequence holds 13 residues, the cysteine and phenylalanine included. Only CDR3 DNA is held: 39 bases, read in frame from base 1. This sample is drawn from a study of radiotherapy plus CTLA-4 blockade in lung cancer (dated by TCRdb to 2016 to 2019). Regarding the study in general: Objective responses occurred in about 19% of enrolled patients, and less than 35% achieved disease control.

Results and caveats for the whole study, not just this receptor: Increased serum interferon-beta after radiation, together with early dynamic changes in blood T cell clones, were reported to be the strongest predictors of response. After treatment with radiotherapy and ipilimumab, TCR clones that originated in tumors expanded in peripheral blood.

The receptor library was made with the immunoSEQ multiplex PCR assay. TCRdb stores this immuneACCESS table with in-frame sequences only. Part of the clones is absent; in the studies checked, under half of the shortfall reflects unresolved V genes, and no reason is known for the rest. This sample is represented by roughly 110,000 clones; 85% of them were singletons. Of the sample, over 2% falls within the top ten clones. The study tested focal radiation therapy combined with CTLA-4 blockade (ipilimumab) in patients with chemo-refractory metastatic non-small-cell lung cancer. Specimen: peripheral blood, collected from a patient treated with radiotherapy plus ipilimumab. The clonotype was recovered from a human donor with non-small cell lung cancer that progressed on radiotherapy plus ipilimumab. Some clones in this sample may be carry-over from other donors' samples. The chain joins TRBV6-1 to TRBJ1-1, and 7 junction bases match TRBD1. The CDR3 region has the sequence CASSAQGGTEAFF. The DNA reads TGTGCCAGCAGTGCCCAGGGGGGCACTGAAGCTTTCTTT.